Listed here are 9 T cell receptor beta chains from one sample, sequenced in a study of blood T cell repertoires in COVID-19. Measured with immunoSEQ multiplex PCR; TCRdb has only the in-frame clones, and not every one. In the table there are approximately 500,000 clones, roughly 89% of which are singletons. The sample comprised peripheral blood. The origin of the receptors is a young man with COVID-19, enrolled during active disease.

This clone occurred once. The chain employs TRBV6-1 and TRBJ2-2; perhaps TRBD2 as D (7 bases). Germline CDR1 and CDR2: MNHNS and SASEGT. The CDR3 totals 16 residues. V was cut by 4 bases and J by 2 bases, with 14 bases left in between. The CDR3 loop reads CASSVRGASNTGELFF. For the CDR3, the DNA is TGTGCCAGCAGTGTACGGGGGGCGTCCAACACCGGGGAGCTGTTTTTT.

The gene calls are TRBV5-1 and TRBJ2-3; 9 bases fit TRBD2. Germline-derived CDR1 and CDR2 are SGHRS and YFSETQ. The junction had 14 bases not matched to a gene; V was cut back by 0 bases and J by 0 bases. This CDR3 spans 20 amino acids. DNA of the CDR3: TGCGCCAGCAGCTTGGCCCAAGTCCTAGCGGGGCCACTGAGCACAGATACGCAGTATTTT. It specifies CASSLAQVLAGPLSTDTQYF.

This clone was observed a few times. The chain employs TRBV6-6 and TRBJ2-3, with 9 bases that match TRBD2. In germline, CDR1 is MNHNY, CDR2 SVGAGI (reference sequence). V was clipped by 7 bases and J by 0 bases; unmatched bases: 5. The CDR3 loop spans 15 amino acids. DNA of the CDR3: TGTGCCAGCACCTTTAGCGGGAGAAGCACAGATACGCAGTATTTT. This translates into CASTFSGRSTDTQYF.

This clone was counted once. J is TRBJ2-5 and V is TRBV3-1 (or the pseudogene TRBV3-2); the match to TRBD1 covers 9 bases. The V gene's germline CDR1 is LGHDT and CDR2 YNNKEL (reference sequence). The CDR3 extends over 14 amino acids. The junction had 4 bases not matched to a gene; V was cut back by 3 bases and J by 5 bases. CDR3 amino acids: CASSHTQGAETQYF. CDR3 coding DNA: TGTGCCAGCAGCCATACACAGGGGGCTGAGACCCAGTACTTC.

This chain connects TRBV5-4 to TRBJ2-1; D remains unclear. The length of the CDR3 is 13 residues. Germline V gives CDR1 SGHNT, CDR2 YYREEE (reference sequence). The V gene lost 0 bases and the J gene lost 10 bases, with 11 bases spanning the gap. CDR3 loop: CASSLALLREQFF. DNA for the CDR3: TGTGCCAGCAGCTTGGCATTGTTGCGCGAGCAGTTCTTC.

The chain couples TRBV7-9 to TRBJ1-1; a possible D gene is TRBD1 (5 bases). CDR1 and CDR2 (germline): SEHNR, FQNEAQ (reference sequence). The CDR3 covers 13 residues. V lost 5 bases and J lost 6, with 13 bases in between. This CDR3 reads CASSPRGGAEAFF. The CDR3 DNA follows: TGTGCCAGCAGCCCCCGGGGGGGGGCTGAAGCTTTCTTT.

V usage is TRBV6-6 and J usage is TRBJ2-2; D is ambiguous. This CDR3 comprises 12 residues. V was cut by 6 bases and J by 2 bases, with 4 bases left in between. Looked up from germline, CDR1 is MNHNY and CDR2 is SVGAGI (reference sequence). The DNA of the CDR3 is TGTGCCAGCAGCCGTAACACCGGGGAGCTGTTTTTT. It translates to CASSRNTGELFF.

The V call is TRBV4-1, the J call TRBJ2-3, with D perhaps TRBD2 (6 bases). The CDR3 contains 16 residues. V was trimmed by 0 bases and J by 1 base, leaving 11 bases between them. Germline assignment: CDR1 MGHRA and CDR2 YSYEKL. CDR3 in DNA: TGCGCCAGCAGCCAAGATATGGCTAGCGGCACAGATACGCAGTATTTT. Protein: CASSQDMASGTDTQYF.

The chain employs TRBV5-4 and TRBJ2-1, with 8 bases aligning to TRBD2. Losses at the gene ends were 6 bases for V and 10 bases for J; bases not matched to a gene: 6. CDR3 length: 12 amino acids. Germline V gene data show CDR1 as SGHNT and CDR2 as YYREEE (reference sequence). The CDR3 coding sequence is TGTGCCAGCACCCGGGGGGGGACCGAGCAGTTCTTC. It specifies CASTRGGTEQFF.